Following are 13 T cell receptor beta chains from one sample sequenced in a study of blood T cell repertoires in COVID-19. Assay: immunoSEQ multiplex PCR; the TCRdb copy retains only in-frame clones and omits some. Of 97,000 or so clones in the sample, 82% are singletons; the top ten hold 15% to 20%. Sequencing was performed on peripheral blood. These receptors were collected from an older man with acute or convalescent COVID-19.

The chain joins TRBV4-1 to TRBJ1-1; perhaps TRBD1 as D (6 bases). The length of the CDR3 is 13 residues. Deletions cut 7 bases from V and 4 bases from J, with 13 bases between. CDR1 is MGHRA and CDR2 is YSYEKL in the germline V gene. The DNA for the CDR3 is TGCGCCAGCAAACAGGGAATCAGCACTGAAGCTTTCTTT. Its translation: CASKQGISTEAFF.

This chain links TRBV6-6 with TRBJ1-2, with TRBD1 matching 8 bases. V trimming: 6 bases; J trimming: 4 bases; junction bases outside the gene matches: 10. Germline assignment: CDR1 MNHNY and CDR2 SVGAGI (reference sequence). This CDR3 contains 15 residues. CDR3 residues: CASRNPGQVFYGYTF. CDR3 nucleotide sequence: TGTGCCAGCAGAAATCCGGGACAGGTTTTCTATGGCTACACCTTC.

The chain recombines TRBV19 with TRBJ2-3, with TRBD1 identical over 8 bases. Germline V gives CDR1 LNHDA, CDR2 SQIVND (reference sequence). The trim removed 7 bases at V and 5 bases at J, leaving 8 bases unmatched. This CDR3 region has 14 residues. CDR3 DNA sequence: TGTGCCAGTACTTCCAGGGGGCAGAGAGATACGCAGTATTTT. Its translation is CASTSRGQRDTQYF.

The rearrangement uses TRBV6-6 and TRBJ1-2, with 8 bases identical to TRBD1. The CDR3 consists of 14 residues. The ends lost 0 bases at V and 6 bases at J; junction bases unmatched: 3. Germline CDR1 and CDR2: MNHNY and SVGAGI (reference sequence). The CDR3 sequence: CASSYSGTGNGYTF. The CDR3 DNA reads TGTGCCAGCAGTTACTCAGGGACAGGAAATGGCTACACCTTC.

This rearrangement joins TRBV7-2 to TRBJ2-7; D perhaps matches TRBD1 (8 bases). This CDR3 is built from 15 residues. Germline CDR1 and CDR2: SGHTA and FQGNSA. V lost 5 bases to trimming and J lost 1 base, with 15 bases between them. The CDR3 loop is CASSPTGGVSYEQYF. In DNA form, the CDR3 reads TGTGCCAGCAGCCCAACAGGGGGGGTGTCCTACGAGCAGTACTTC.

V usage is TRBV19 and J usage is TRBJ1-5, with D perhaps TRBD1 (6 bases). Germline V gene sequence: CDR1 LNHDA, CDR2 SQIVND (reference sequence). V dropped 8 bases and J dropped 4 bases, with 15 bases sitting between them. This CDR3 region has 14 residues. The CDR3: CASHRHRANQPQHF. The CDR3 DNA sequence: TGTGCCAGTCATCGGCACAGGGCAAATCAGCCCCAGCATTTT.

The chain carries TRBV5-1 and TRBJ1-6; 7 bases match TRBD1. Germline CDR1 and CDR2: SGHRS and YFSETQ. The CDR3 is 16 amino acids. V was clipped by 5 bases and J by 6 bases; unmatched bases: 11. This chain's CDR3 is CASRAPSAGGNSPLHF. CDR3 sequence (DNA): TGCGCCAGCAGAGCTCCGTCGGCAGGGGGTAATTCACCCCTCCACTTT.

The chain is built from TRBV19 and TRBJ2-1; 8 bases are shared with TRBD2. The CDR3 length is 14 residues. The V segment lost 11 bases and the J segment 9 bases; nucleotides outside the gene matches: 15. Germline V gives CDR1 LNHDA, CDR2 SQIVND (reference sequence). In DNA form, the CDR3 reads TGTGCCTCCCGACGGGGGGGGGATTCGTTTGAGCAGTTCTTC. Translated: CASRRGGDSFEQFF.

J is TRBJ1-1 and V is TRBV7-2; D possibly corresponds to TRBD1 (5 bases). This CDR3 is built from 14 residues. Germline loops: CDR1 SGHTA, CDR2 FQGNSA. Deletions cut 1 base from V and 1 base from J, with 7 bases between. CDR3 amino acids: CASSLGGQNTEAFF. The CDR3, as DNA: TGTGCCAGCAGCTTAGGTGGACAGAACACTGAAGCTTTCTTT.

The chain is built from TRBV7-2 and TRBJ2-6, with D possibly being TRBD2 (5 bases). The CDR3 totals 15 residues. The V gene's germline CDR1 is SGHTA and CDR2 FQGNSA. V lost 3 bases, J lost 3 bases, and 9 bases lay in between. The CDR3 DNA is TGTGCCAGCAGCTTTCGGGGTGTTGGGGCCAACGTCCTGACTTTC. This codes for CASSFRGVGANVLTF.

V and J are TRBV5-1 and TRBJ1-3; 9 nucleotides align to TRBD1. CDR3 length equals 15 residues. V lost 5 bases and J lost 4; bases outside the gene matches: 7. Per germline, CDR1 SGHRS and CDR2 YFSETQ. DNA of the CDR3: TGCGCCAGCAGTCAAGGACAGGGGACAGGAAACACCATATATTTT. It codes for CASSQGQGTGNTIYF.

The chain couples TRBV11-2 to TRBJ2-7; D not resolved. Looked up from germline, CDR1 is SGHAT and CDR2 is FQNNGV. This CDR3 comprises 13 residues. V gave up 3 bases and J gave up 0 bases, with 6 bases separating them. CDR3 in amino acids: CASSLASSYEQYF. The CDR3, as DNA: TGTGCCAGCAGCTTGGCTAGCTCCTACGAGCAGTACTTC.

The gene calls are TRBV5-1 and TRBJ2-2, with D possibly being TRBD2 (6 bases). This CDR3 spans 15 amino acids. The V gene lost 0 bases and the J gene lost 4 bases, with 10 bases spanning the gap. CDR1 SGHRS and CDR2 YFSETQ come from the germline V gene. CDR3 amino acids: CASSLAGESTGELFF. In DNA form, the CDR3 reads TGCGCCAGCAGCTTGGCGGGGGAAAGCACCGGGGAGCTGTTTTTT. Full variable domain (rest looked up from reference TRBV5-1 and TRBJ2-2): KAGVTQTPRYLIKTRGQQVTLSCSPISGHRSVSWYQQTPGQGLQFLFEYFSETQRNKGNFPGRFSGRQFSNSRSEMNVSTLELGDSALYLCASSLAGESTGELFFGEGSRLTVL.